These T cell receptor beta chains were read from a single sample in a study of read filtering for tumor transcriptome and immune sequencing. TCRdb itself ran the reads through MiXCR, one entry per CDR3 protein. The sample yields about 93,000 distinct CDR3 sequences, roughly a fifth seen once. Sequenced sample: a population of CD138-negative cells sorted from bone marrow. The receptors originated from a donor older than 35 with multiple myeloma. The CDR3 runs from the conserved cysteine through the conserved F or W. D genes are given only for firm matches. Rows may omit the clone size; those that give it use once, few, many or a size class.

>.|TRBV25-1|many|TRBJ1-1
TGTGCCAGCAGTGAACCCAATCCACGGGCTGAAGCTTTCTTT
CASSEPNPRAEAFF
>TRBD1|TRBV5-1|many|TRBJ2-5
TGCGCCAGCAGCTCTTCCCCGACAGGGACGGGCGAGACCCAGTACTTC
CASSSSPTGTGETQYF
>.|TRBV5-4|.|TRBJ1-2
TGTGCCAGCAGGGGTAGCACCTTC
CASRGSTF
>.|TRBV2|.|TRBJ1-6
TGTGCCAGCACTAGAGTGCCTCAGGGTAATTCACCCCTCCACTTT
CASTRVPQGNSPLHF
>.|TRBV2|many|TRBJ2-1
TGTGCCAGCAGATACGTCGGGAATGAGCAGTTCTTC
CASRYVGNEQFF
>TRBD2|TRBV5-1|few|TRBJ2-1
TGCGCCAGCAGCTTGGGCCCCACTAGCGGGGGGGCCAATGAGCAGTTCTTC
CASSLGPTSGGANEQFF
>.|TRBV11-2|few|TRBJ1-1
TGTGCCAGCTCCACCCGGGGGGAAGTGGGCACTGAAGCTTTCTTT
CASSTRGEVGTEAFF
>.|TRBV6-5|.|TRBJ1-3
TGTGCCAGCAGTGATTCAGGAAACACCATATATTTT
CASSDSGNTIYF
>TRBD1|TRBV9|many|TRBJ2-1
TGTGCCAGCAGCGGGGACACCGGGACAGGGGGTTACAATGAGCAGTTCTTC
CASSGDTGTGGYNEQFF
>TRBD2|TRBV28|many|TRBJ2-1
TGTGCCAGCAGTTTAGGCGGGGGGGCGGGGGAGCAGTTCTTC
CASSLGGGAGEQFF
>.|TRBV28|many|TRBJ1-2
TGTGCCAGCACCCTCCGCGGGCCCGTTCACAATGGCTACACCTTC
CASTLRGPVHNGYTF
>TRBD2|TRBV4-1|.|TRBJ2-7
TGCACCAGCAGCCCCGGTCAGGTAGCGGGGTACGAGCAGTACTTC
CTSSPGQVAGYEQYF
>.|TRBV19|.|TRBJ2-1
TGTGCCAGTAGAATTTACAATGAGCAGTTCTTC
CASRIYNEQFF
>TRBD1|TRBV27|once|TRBJ2-1
TGTGCCAGCAGGGGAATCGGACAGGGGGCACATGAGCAGTTCTTC
CASRGIGQGAHEQFF
>TRBD1|TRBV29-1|many|TRBJ2-1
TGCAGCGTTGAAGACAGGGGGCTTAAGAATGAGCAGTTCTTC
CSVEDRGLKNEQFF
>.|TRBV29-1|many|TRBJ2-2
TGCAGCGTACGTCGGACGTCCGGGGAGCTGTTTTTT
CSVRRTSGELFF
>.|TRBV11-3|many|TRBJ2-5
TGTGCCAGTCAAGAGACCCAGTACTTC
CASQETQYF
>TRBD1|TRBV10-1|many|TRBJ2-7
TGCGCCAGCAGCTCCGGGACAGCTTACGAGCAGTACTTC
CASSSGTAYEQYF